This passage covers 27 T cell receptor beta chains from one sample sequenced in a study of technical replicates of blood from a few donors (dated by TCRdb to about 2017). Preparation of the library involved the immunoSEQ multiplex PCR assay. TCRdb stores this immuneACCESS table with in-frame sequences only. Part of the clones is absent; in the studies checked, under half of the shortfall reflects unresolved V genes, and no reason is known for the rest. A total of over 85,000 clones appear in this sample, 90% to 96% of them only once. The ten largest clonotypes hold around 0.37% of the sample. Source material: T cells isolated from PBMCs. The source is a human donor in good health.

The CDR3 protein is CASSSGNPSTDTQYF. The CDR3 region has the DNA TGTGCCAGCAGTAGCGGGAACCCTAGCACAGATACGCAGTATTTT. This sequence joins TRBV6-1 and TRBJ2-3, with 7 bases matching TRBD2. Trimming took 5 bases from V and 0 from J; bases not matched to a gene: 5. This CDR3 region has 15 residues. Germline V gene data show CDR1 as MNHNS and CDR2 as SASEGT.

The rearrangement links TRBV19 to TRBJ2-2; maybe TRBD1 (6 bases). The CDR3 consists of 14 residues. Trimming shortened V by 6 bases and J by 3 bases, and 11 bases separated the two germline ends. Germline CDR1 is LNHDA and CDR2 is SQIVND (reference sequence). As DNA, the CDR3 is TGTGCCAGTAGGACAGGAACCGACACCGGGGAGCTGTTTTTT. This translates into CASRTGTDTGELFF.

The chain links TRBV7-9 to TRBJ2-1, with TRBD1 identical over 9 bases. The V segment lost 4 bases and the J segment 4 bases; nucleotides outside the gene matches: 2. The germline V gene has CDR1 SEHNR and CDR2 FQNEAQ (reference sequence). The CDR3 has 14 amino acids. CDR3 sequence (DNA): TGTGCCAGCAGCTGGGACAGGGAGTACAATGAGCAGTTCTTC. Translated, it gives CASSWDREYNEQFF. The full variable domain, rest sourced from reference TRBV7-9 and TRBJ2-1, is DTGVSQNPRHKITKRGQNVTFRCDPISEHNRLYWYRQTLGQGPEFLTYFQNEAQLEKSRLLSDRFSAERPKGSFSTLEIQRTEQGDSAMYLCASSWDREYNEQFFGPGTRLTVL.

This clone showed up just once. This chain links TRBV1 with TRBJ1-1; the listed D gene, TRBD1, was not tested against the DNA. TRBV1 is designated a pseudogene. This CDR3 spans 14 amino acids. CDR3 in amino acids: CTSSQFYRALNAFF. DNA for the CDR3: TGCACCAGCAGCCAATTTTACAGGGCCCTGAACGCTTTCTTT.

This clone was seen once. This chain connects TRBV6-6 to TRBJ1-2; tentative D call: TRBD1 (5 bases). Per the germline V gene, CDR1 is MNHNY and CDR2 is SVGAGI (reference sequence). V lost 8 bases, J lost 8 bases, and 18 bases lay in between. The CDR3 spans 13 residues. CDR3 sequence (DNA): TGTGCCAGCGGTTGGGGGGATGATAGAGGCTACACCTTC. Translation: CASGWGDDRGYTF.

The CDR3 DNA reads as TGTGCCAGTAGCACCGGGACTATTTACAATGAGCAGTTCTTC. Amino acids: CASSTGTIYNEQFF. This chain links TRBV19 with TRBJ2-1; TRBD2 agrees at 7 bases. The CDR3 length is 14 residues. Trimming cost V 6 bases and J 4 bases; bases outside gene matches: 6. Germline V lookup: CDR1 LNHDA, CDR2 SQIVND (reference sequence). The full variable domain, with the rest looked up from reference TRBV19 and TRBJ2-1, is DGGITQSPKYLFRKEGQNVTLSCEQNLNHDAMYWYRQDPGQGLRLIYYSQIVNDFQKGDIAEGYSVSREKKESFPLTVTSAQKNPTAFYLCASSTGTIYNEQFFGPGTRLTVL.

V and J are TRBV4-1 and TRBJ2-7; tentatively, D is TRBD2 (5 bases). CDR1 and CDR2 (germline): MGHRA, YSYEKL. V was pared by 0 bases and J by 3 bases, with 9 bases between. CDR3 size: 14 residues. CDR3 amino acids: CASSQDGLNYEQYF. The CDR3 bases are TGCGCCAGCAGCCAAGATGGACTCAACTACGAGCAGTACTTC.

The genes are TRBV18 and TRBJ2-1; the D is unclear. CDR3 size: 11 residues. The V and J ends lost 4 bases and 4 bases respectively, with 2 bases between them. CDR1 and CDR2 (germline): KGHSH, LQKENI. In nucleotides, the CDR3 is TGTGCCAGCTCACTATACAATGAGCAGTTCTTC. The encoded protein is CASSLYNEQFF.

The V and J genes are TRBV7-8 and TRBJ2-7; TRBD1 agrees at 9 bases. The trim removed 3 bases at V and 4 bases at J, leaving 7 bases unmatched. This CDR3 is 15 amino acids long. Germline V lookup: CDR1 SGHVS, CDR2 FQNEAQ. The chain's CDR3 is CASSLGQGGVYEQYF. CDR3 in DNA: TGTGCCAGCAGCTTGGGACAGGGTGGAGTATACGAGCAGTACTTC.

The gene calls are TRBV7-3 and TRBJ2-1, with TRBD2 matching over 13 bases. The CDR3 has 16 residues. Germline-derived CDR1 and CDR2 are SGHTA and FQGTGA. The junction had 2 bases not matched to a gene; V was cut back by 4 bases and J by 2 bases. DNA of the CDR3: TGTGCCAGCAGCTGGACTAGCGGGAGTACCTACAATGAGCAGTTCTTC. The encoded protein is CASSWTSGSTYNEQFF.

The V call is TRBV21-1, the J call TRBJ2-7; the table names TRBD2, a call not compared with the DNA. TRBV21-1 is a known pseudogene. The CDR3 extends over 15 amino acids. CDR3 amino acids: CASSKAVAGAYEQYF. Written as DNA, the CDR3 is TGTGCCAGCAGCAAAGCCGTAGCGGGTGCCTACGAGCAGTACTTC.

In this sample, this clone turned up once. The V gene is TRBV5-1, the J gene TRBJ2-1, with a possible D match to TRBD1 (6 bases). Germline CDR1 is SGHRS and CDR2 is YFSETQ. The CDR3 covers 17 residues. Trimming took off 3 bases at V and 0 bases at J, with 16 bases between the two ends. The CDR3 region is CASSWPGQNRSYNEQFF. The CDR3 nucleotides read TGCGCCAGCAGCTGGCCCGGACAGAATCGCTCCTACAATGAGCAGTTCTTC.

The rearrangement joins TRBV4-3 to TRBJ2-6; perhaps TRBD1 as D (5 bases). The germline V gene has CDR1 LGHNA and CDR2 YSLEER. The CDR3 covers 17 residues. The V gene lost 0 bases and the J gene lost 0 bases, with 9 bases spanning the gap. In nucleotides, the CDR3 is TGCGCCAGCAGCCAAGATCTAGGGGTCTCTGGGGCCAACGTCCTGACTTTC. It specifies CASSQDLGVSGANVLTF.

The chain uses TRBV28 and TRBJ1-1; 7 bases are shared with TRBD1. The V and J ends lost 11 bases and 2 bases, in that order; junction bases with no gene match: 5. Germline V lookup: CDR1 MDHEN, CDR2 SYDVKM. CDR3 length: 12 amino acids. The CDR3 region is CAEGAGNTEAFF. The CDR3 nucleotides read TGTGCCGAGGGGGCAGGCAACACTGAAGCTTTCTTT. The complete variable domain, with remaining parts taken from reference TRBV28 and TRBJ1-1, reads DVKVTQSSRYLVKRTGEKVFLECVQDMDHENMFWYRQDPGLGLRLIYFSYDVKMKEKGDIPEGYSVSREKKERFSLILESASTNQTSMYLCAEGAGNTEAFFGQGTRLTVV.

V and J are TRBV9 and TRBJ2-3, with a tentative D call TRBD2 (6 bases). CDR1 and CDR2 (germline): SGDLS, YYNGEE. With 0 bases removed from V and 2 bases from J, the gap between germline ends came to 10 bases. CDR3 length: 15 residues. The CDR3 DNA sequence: TGTGCCAGCAGCGTAGGTACGGGGGTCACAGATACGCAGTATTTT. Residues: CASSVGTGVTDTQYF.

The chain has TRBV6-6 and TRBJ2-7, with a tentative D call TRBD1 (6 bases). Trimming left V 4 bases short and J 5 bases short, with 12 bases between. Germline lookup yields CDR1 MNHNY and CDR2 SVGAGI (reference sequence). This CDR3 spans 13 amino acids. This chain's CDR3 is CASSFLTGNEQYF. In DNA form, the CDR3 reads TGTGCCAGCAGTTTCCTTACAGGGAACGAGCAGTACTTC.

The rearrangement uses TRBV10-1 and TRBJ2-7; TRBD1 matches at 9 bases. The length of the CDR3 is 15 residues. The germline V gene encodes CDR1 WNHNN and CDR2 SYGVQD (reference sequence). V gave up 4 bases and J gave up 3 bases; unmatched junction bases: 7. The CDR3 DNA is TGCGCCAGCAGTGTTAGACAGGGGGATGACTACGAGCAGTACTTC. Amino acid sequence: CASSVRQGDDYEQYF.

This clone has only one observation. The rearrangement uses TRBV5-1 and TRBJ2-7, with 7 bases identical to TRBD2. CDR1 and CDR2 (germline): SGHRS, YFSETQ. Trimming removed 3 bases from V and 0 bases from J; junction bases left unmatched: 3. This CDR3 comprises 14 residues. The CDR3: CASSSTSASYEQYF. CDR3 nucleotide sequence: TGCGCCAGCAGCTCTACTAGCGCCTCCTACGAGCAGTACTTC. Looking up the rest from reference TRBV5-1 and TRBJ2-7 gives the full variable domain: KAGVTQTPRYLIKTRGQQVTLSCSPISGHRSVSWYQQTPGQGLQFLFEYFSETQRNKGNFPGRFSGRQFSNSRSEMNVSTLELGDSALYLCASSSTSASYEQYFGPGTRLTVT.

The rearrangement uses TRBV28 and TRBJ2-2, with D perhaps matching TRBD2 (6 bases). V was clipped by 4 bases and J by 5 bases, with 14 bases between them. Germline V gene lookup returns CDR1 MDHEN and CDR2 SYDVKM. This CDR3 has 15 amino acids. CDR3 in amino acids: CASSSGEVETGELFF. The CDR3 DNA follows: TGTGCCAGCAGTTCCGGGGAGGTGGAAACCGGGGAGCTGTTTTTT.

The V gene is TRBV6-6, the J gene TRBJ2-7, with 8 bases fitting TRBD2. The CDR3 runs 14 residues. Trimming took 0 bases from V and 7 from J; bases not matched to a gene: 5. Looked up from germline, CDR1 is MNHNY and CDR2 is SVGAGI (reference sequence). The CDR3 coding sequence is TGTGCCAGCAGTTACTCGACGGGAGGGAGGGAGCAGTACTTC. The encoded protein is CASSYSTGGREQYF.

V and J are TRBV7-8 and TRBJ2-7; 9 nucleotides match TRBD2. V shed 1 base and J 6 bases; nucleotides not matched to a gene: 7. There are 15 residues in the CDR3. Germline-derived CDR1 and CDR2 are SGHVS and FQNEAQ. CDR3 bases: TGTGCCAGCAGCTTAGGGGCTAGCGGGATCCGCGAGCAGTACTTC. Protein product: CASSLGASGIREQYF.

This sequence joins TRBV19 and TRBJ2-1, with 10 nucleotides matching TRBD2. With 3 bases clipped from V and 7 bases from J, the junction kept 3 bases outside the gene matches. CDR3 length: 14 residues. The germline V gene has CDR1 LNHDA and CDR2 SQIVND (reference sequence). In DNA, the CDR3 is TGTGCCAGTAGTATGTCTAGCGGGAGAAATGAGCAGTTCTTC. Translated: CASSMSSGRNEQFF.

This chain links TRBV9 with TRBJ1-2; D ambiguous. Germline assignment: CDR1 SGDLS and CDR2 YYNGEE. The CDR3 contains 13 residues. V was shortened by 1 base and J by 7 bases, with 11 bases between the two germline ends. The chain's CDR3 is CASSVLAGVGYTF. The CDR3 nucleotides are TGTGCCAGCAGCGTATTAGCCGGGGTTGGCTACACCTTC.

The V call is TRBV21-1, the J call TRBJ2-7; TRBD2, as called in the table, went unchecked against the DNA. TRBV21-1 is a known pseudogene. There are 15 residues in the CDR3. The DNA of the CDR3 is TGTGCCAGCAGCAAACAAGGTGGGAGGCACTACGAGCAGTACTTC. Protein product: CASSKQGGRHYEQYF.

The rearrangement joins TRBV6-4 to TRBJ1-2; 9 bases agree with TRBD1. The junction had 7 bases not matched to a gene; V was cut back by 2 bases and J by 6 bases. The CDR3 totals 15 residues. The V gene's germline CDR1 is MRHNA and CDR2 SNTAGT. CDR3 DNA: TGTGCCAGCAGTGACACTGGGACAGGGAGGGATGGCTACACCTTC. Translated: CASSDTGTGRDGYTF.

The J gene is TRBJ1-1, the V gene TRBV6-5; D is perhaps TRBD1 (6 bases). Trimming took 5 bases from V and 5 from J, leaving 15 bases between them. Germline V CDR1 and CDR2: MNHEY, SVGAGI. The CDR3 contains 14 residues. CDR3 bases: TGTGCCAGCAGTGATTCCGCAGGGGTTACTGAAGCTTTCTTT. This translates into CASSDSAGVTEAFF.

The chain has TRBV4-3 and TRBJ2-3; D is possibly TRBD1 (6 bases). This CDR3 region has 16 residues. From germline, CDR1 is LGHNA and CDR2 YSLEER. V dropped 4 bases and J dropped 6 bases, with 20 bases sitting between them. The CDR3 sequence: CASSPRDRILGDTQYF. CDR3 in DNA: TGCGCCAGCAGCCCAAGAGACAGGATCCTGGGGGATACGCAGTATTTT.